These T cell receptor beta chains were read from a single sample in a study of blood T cells in healthy people across ages. TCRdb reprocessed the 5' RACE reads with MiXCR, giving one entry per CDR3 protein. The sample includes about 640,000 distinct CDR3 sequences, around two fifths of them seen just once. The material sequenced was blood. The receptors were sampled from a man at least 80 years old in good health. Both conserved end residues are part of each CDR3. D genes are given only for firm matches. For some rows the clone size is stated as once, few or many, or as a class when expanded; others skip it.

d_call j_call v_call cdr3_length clone_size cdr3_nt cdr3_aa
. TRBJ2-7 TRBV6-2/TRBV6-3 14 many TGTGCCAGCAGTCAAGACTACCTCTCCTACGAGCAGTACTTC CASSQDYLSYEQYF
TRBD2 TRBJ2-7 TRBV11-2 16 . TGTGCCAGCAGCTTAGACAGACTAGCGGCTAAACACGAGCAGTACTTC CASSLDRLAAKHEQYF
TRBD1 TRBJ2-5 TRBV20-1 15 . TGCAGTGCTCCTCCGGGACAGGGGCGTCGAGAGACCCAGTACTTC CSAPPGQGRRETQYF
. TRBJ2-3 TRBV21-1 16 . TGTGCCAGCAAGTACACCCGGGGTCCGGGCACAGATACGCAGTATTTT CASKYTRGPGTDTQYF
. TRBJ2-2 TRBV28 15 many TGTGCCAGCAGTTCCCGGGACTTTATCACCGGGGAGCTGTTTTTT CASSSRDFITGELFF
. TRBJ2-6 TRBV27 15 . TGTGCCAGCAGCTTATTGTGCGCCGGGGCCAACGTCCTGACTTTC CASSLLCAGANVLTF
. TRBJ2-7 TRBV3-1 14 . TGTGCCAGCAGCCAGGGTGGGGGCTTAACAGAGCAGTACTTC CASSQGGGLTEQYF
TRBD1 TRBJ2-7 TRBV5-1 16 . TGCGCCAGCAGCGAACCGGGACAGGAAAGCTCCTACGAGCAGTACTTC CASSEPGQESSYEQYF
. TRBJ2-6 TRBV25-1 16 . TGTGCCAGCAGTGAATCTAGGGGTGAAGGGGCCAACGTCCTGACTTTC CASSESRGEGANVLTF
TRBD2 TRBJ2-3 TRBV11-3 15 . TGTGCCAGCAGCGGCTTGACTAGCGACACAGATACGCAGTATTTT CASSGLTSDTDTQYF
. TRBJ2-5 TRBV7-8 13 . TGTGCCAGCACGCCCTTTCACGGAGAGACCCAGTACTTC CASTPFHGETQYF
. TRBJ1-4 TRBV7-2 19 . TGTGCCAGCAGCTTCTCAAGTTTTAAATTGGGGGAACCTAATGAAAAACTGTTTTTT CASSFSSFKLGEPNEKLFF
. TRBJ1-4 TRBV6-2/TRBV6-3 15 once TGTGCCAGCAGCGTTACTGGGGGGCTGGTCGAAAAACTGTTTTTT CASSVTGGLVEKLFF
TRBD2 TRBJ2-1 TRBV7-9 15 few TGTGCCAGCAGCCCGAAGGGGGGACTAGGGAATGAGCAGTTCTTC CASSPKGGLGNEQFF
. TRBJ1-6 TRBV5-1 15 . TGCGCCAGCAGCACGCGGACGGGGGCTAATTCACCCCTCCACTTT CASSTRTGANSPLHF
TRBD2 TRBJ2-3 TRBV10-1 15 . TGCGCCAGCAGTGGGACTAGCGGGGGGGCAGATACGCAGTATTTT CASSGTSGGADTQYF
. TRBJ2-5 TRBV7-2 13 . TGTGCCAGCGCTCGTGGGCAGGGGGAGACCCAGTACTTC CASARGQGETQYF
. TRBJ2-7 TRBV30 14 . TGTGCCTGGAGTGTAAGTGTCAGGGGACGCGAGCAGTACTTC CAWSVSVRGREQYF
TRBD2 TRBJ2-1 TRBV20-1 16 few TGCAGTGCTAGAAGTAGCGGGAGAACCTCCTACAATGAGCAGTTCTTC CSARSSGRTSYNEQFF
. TRBJ2-5 TRBV7-2 12 . TGTGCCAGCATCCCTGTTGGGGAGACCCAGTACTTC CASIPVGETQYF